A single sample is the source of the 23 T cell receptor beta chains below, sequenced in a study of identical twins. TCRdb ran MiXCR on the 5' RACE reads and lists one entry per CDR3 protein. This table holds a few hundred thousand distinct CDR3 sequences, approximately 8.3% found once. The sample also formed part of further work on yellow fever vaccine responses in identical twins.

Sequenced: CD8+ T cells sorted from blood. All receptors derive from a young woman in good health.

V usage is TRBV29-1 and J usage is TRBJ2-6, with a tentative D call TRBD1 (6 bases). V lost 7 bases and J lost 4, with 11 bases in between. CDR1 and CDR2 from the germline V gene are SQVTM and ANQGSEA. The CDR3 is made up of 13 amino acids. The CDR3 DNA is TGCAGCGCGGCAGGGGTCGGGGCCAACGTCCTGACTTTC. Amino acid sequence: CSAAGVGANVLTF.

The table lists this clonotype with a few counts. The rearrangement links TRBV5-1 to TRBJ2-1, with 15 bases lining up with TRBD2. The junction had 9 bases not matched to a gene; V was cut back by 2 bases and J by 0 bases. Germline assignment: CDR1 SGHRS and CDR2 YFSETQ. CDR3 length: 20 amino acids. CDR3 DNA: TGCGCCAGCAGCTTTTGGGGACTAGCGGGAGGAGCCAGCTCCTACAATGAGCAGTTCTTC. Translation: CASSFWGLAGGASSYNEQFF.

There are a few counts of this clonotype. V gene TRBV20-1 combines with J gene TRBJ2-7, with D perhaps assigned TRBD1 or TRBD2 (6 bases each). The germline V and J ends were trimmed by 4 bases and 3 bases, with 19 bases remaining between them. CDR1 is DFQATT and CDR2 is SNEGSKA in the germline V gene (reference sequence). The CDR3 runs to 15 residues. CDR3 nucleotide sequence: TGCAGTGCTATTTCTTCGGGAGACAGGATCTACGAGCAGTACTTC. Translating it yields CSAISSGDRIYEQYF.

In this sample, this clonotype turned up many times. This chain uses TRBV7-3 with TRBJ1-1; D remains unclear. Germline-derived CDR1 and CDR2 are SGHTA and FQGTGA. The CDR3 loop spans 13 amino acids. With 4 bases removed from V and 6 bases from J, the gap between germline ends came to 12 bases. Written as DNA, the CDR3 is TGTGCCAGCAGCTCTGGTCACGGGGCTGAAGCTTTCTTT. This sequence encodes CASSSGHGAEAFF.

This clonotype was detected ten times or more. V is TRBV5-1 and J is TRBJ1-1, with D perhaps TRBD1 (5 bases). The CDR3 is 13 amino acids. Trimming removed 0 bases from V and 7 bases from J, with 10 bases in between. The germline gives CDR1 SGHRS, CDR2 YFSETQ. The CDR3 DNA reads TGCGCCAGCAGCTTGGGGGGGGGAGGTGAAGCTTTCTTT. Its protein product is CASSLGGGGEAFF.

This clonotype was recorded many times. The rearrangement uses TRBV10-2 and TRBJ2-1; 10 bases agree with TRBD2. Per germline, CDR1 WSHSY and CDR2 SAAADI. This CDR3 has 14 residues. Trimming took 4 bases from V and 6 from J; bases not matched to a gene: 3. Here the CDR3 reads CASSVSGGANEQFF. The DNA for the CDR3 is TGCGCCAGCAGTGTGAGCGGGGGGGCCAATGAGCAGTTCTTC.

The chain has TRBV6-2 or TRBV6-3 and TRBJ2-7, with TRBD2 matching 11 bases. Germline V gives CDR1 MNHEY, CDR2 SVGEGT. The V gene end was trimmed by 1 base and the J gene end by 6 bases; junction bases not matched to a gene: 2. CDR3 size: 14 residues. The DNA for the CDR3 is TGTGCCAGCAGTTACTTACTAGCGGGAGCCGAGCAGTACTTC. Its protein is CASSYLLAGAEQYF.

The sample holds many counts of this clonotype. The CDR3 sequence: CATSRVGLGETQYF. In DNA, the CDR3 is TGTGCCACCAGCAGAGTGGGTTTAGGAGAGACCCAGTACTTC. This chain connects TRBV15 to TRBJ2-5; D not certain. CDR1 and CDR2 from the germline V gene are LNHNV and YYDKDF (reference sequence). V was cut by 1 base and J by 4 bases, with 10 bases left in between. This CDR3 is built from 14 residues.

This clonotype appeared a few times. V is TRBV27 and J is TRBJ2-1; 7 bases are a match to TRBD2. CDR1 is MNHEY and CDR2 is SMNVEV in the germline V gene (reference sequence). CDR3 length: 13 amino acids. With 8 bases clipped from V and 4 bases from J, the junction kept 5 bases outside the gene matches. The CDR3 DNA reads TGTGCCAGCGGACTAGTCACTTACAATGAGCAGTTCTTC. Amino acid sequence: CASGLVTYNEQFF.

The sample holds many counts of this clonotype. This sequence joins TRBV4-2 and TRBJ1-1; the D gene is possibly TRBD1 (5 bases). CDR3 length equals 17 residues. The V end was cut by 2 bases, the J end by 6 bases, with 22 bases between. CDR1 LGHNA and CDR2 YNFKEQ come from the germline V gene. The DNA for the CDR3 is TGTGCCAGCAGCCAATTTTCTCCGGAGGGGCCGACCTCTGAAGCTTTCTTT. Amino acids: CASSQFSPEGPTSEAFF.

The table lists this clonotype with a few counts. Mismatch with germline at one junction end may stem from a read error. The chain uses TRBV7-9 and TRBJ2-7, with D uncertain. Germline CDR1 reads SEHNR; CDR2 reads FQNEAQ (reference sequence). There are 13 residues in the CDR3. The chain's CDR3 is CASSIAPRYEQYF. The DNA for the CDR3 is TGTGCCAGCAGCATAGCCCCTAGGTACGAGCAGTACTTC. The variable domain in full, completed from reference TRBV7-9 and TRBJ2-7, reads DTGVSQNPRHKITKRGQNVTFRCDPISEHNRLYWYRQTLGQGPEFLTYFQNEAQLEKSRLLSDRFSAERPKGSFSTLEIQRTEQGDSAMYLCASSIAPRYEQYFGPGTRLTVT.

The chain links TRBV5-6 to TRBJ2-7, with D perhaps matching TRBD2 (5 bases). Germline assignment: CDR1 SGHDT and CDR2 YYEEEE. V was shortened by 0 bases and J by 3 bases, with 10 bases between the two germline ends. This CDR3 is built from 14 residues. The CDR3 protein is CASSLVGRGYEQYF. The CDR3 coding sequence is TGTGCCAGCAGCTTGGTAGGGAGAGGCTACGAGCAGTACTTC. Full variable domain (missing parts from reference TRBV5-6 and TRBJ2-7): DAGVTQSPTHLIKTRGQQVTLRCSPKSGHDTVSWYQQALGQGPQFIFQYYEEEERQRGNFPDRFSGHQFPNYSSELNVNALLLGDSALYLCASSLVGRGYEQYFGPGTRLTVT.

In DNA, the CDR3 is TGTGCCAGCAGTTTTGAGCGGGAGCCCTACAATGAGCAGTTCTTC. This gives the protein CASSFEREPYNEQFF. This chain uses TRBV27 with TRBJ2-1, with TRBD2 matching over 8 bases. The CDR3 spans 15 residues. The V gene end was trimmed by 3 bases and the J gene end by 2 bases; junction bases not matched to a gene: 3. The V gene's germline CDR1 is MNHEY and CDR2 SMNVEV (reference sequence).

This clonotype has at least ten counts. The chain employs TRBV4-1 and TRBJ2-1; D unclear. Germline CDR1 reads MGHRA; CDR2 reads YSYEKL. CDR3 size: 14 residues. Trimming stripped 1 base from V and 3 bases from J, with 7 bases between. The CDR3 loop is CASSQAGFYNEQFF. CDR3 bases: TGCGCCAGCAGCCAAGCTGGGTTCTACAATGAGCAGTTCTTC.

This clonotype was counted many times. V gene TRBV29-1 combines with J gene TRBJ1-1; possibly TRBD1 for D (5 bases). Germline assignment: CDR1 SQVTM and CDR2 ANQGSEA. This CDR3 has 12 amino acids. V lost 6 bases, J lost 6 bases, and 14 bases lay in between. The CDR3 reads CSVVPGSPEAFF. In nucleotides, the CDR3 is TGCAGCGTGGTTCCAGGGAGCCCTGAAGCTTTCTTT.

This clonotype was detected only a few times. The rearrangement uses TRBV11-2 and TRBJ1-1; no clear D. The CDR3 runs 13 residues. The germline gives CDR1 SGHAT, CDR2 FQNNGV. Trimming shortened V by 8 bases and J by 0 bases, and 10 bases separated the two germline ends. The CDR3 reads CASGPILNTEAFF. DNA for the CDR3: TGTGCCAGCGGCCCCATACTGAACACTGAAGCTTTCTTT.

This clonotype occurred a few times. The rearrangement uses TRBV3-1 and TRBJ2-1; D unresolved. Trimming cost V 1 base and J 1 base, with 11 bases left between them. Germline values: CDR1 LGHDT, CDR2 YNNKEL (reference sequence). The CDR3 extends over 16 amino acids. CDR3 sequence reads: CASSQGYPESYNEQFF. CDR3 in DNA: TGTGCCAGCAGCCAAGGGTACCCAGAGTCCTACAATGAGCAGTTCTTC.

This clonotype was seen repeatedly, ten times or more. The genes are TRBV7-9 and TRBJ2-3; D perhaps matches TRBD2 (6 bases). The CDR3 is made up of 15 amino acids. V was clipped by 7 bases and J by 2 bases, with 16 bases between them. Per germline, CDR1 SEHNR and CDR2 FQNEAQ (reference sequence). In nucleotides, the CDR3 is TGTGCCAGCACCCCTCCCGGGAGCCTCACAGATACGCAGTATTTT. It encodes CASTPPGSLTDTQYF.

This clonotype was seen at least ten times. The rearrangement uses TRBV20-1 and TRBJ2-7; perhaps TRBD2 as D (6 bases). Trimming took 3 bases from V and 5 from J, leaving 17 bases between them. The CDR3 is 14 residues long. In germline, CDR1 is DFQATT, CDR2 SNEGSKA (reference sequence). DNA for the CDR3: TGCAGTGCTAGGTGGACTGGGGAGGTCCACGAGCAGTACTTC. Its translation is CSARWTGEVHEQYF.

This CDR3 reads CASSQVELGLSYNEQFF. DNA for the CDR3: TGCGCCAGCAGCCAAGTAGAGCTGGGGCTTTCCTACAATGAGCAGTTCTTC. This chain joins TRBV4-3 and TRBJ2-1, with a weak D call TRBD1 (5 bases). This CDR3 has 17 residues. Trimming shortened V by 1 base and J by 1 base, and 14 bases separated the two germline ends. The germline CDR1 and CDR2 sequences are LGHNA and YSLEER.

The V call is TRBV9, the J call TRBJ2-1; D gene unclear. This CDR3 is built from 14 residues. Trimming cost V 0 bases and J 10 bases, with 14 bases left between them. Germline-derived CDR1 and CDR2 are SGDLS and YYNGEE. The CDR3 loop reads CASSVDGLSREQFF. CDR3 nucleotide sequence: TGTGCCAGCAGCGTAGATGGGCTGTCCAGGGAGCAGTTCTTC.

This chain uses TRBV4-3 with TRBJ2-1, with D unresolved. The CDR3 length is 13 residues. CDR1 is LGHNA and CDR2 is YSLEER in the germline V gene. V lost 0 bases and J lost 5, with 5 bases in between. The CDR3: CASSQDRNNEQFF. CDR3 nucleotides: TGCGCCAGCAGCCAAGATAGGAACAATGAGCAGTTCTTC.

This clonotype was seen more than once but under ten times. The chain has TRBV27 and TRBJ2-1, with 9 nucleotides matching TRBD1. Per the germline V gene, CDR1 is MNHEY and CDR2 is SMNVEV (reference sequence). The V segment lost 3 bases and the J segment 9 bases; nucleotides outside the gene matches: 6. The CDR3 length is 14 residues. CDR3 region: CASSFGQGKFEQFF. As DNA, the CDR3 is TGTGCCAGCAGTTTTGGACAGGGGAAATTTGAGCAGTTCTTC.